These T cell receptor beta chains were read from a single sample in a study of a mutant IDH1 vaccine in newly diagnosed glioma. Their target antigens are unknown. Clones were sequenced by immunoSEQ multiplex PCR, and TCRdb holds only the in-frame ones, with some missing. The repertoire includes 30,000 to 40,000 clones, 56% of them detected once, and approximately 10% sits in the top ten. Specimen: PBMCs, collected from a glioma patient whose treatment included an IDH1 peptide vaccine. The receptors here all came from a woman aged 18-29 years with glioma. Both conserved end residues are part of each CDR3. A D gene is named only where the DNA matches it firmly. A row's size may be missing; if present it is once, few, many or a size class.

clone size	D gene	V gene	J gene	CDR3 DNA	CDR3 protein
-	TRBD1	TRBV9	TRBJ2-7	TGTGCCAGCAGCCTCCGACAGGGTATGAGCGAGCAGTACTTC	CASSLRQGMSEQYF
-	-	TRBV27	TRBJ2-1	TGTGCCAGCAGTTTAGGGACGGGTAATGAGCAGTTCTTC	CASSLGTGNEQFF
-	TRBD2	TRBV7-6	TRBJ2-1	TGTGCCAGCAGTGACCGGGGGGACGAGCAGTTCTTC	CASSDRGDEQFF
-	-	TRBV6-1	TRBJ2-3	TGTGCCAGCAGTGAAGCAGGGTACCCAGATACGCAGTATTTT	CASSEAGYPDTQYF
-	-	TRBV7-8	TRBJ1-6	TGTGCCAGCAGCTTTAAGCCGGTTTCACCCCTCCACTTT	CASSFKPVSPLHF
-	-	TRBV29-1	TRBJ2-1	TGCAGCGTGGAGCTGAAGGGTCCGCATGAGCAGTTCTTC	CSVELKGPHEQFF
-	-	TRBV5-6	TRBJ2-7	TGTGCCAGCAGCGCTGCCCCCGGCCTCTCCTACGAGCAGTACTTC	CASSAAPGLSYEQYF
-	-	TRBV6-7	TRBJ2-1	TGTGCCAGCAGTTACGGAGCCGGGATGATAAATGAGCAGTTCTTC	CASSYGAGMINEQFF
-	TRBD2	TRBV7-9	TRBJ2-2	TGTGCCAGCAGCTTAGTGCCGGGACTAGCGACCGGGGAGCTGTTTTTT	CASSLVPGLATGELFF
-	-	TRBV7-8	TRBJ1-5	TGTGCCAGCAGCTTAGCGCCGGGTCCCACCAATCAGCCCCAGCATTTT	CASSLAPGPTNQPQHF
few	-	TRBV2	TRBJ2-7	TGTGCCAGCACACGGACTAAAACCTACGAGCAGTACTTC	CASTRTKTYEQYF
once	-	TRBV11-3	TRBJ2-7	TGTGCCAGCAGCTCGCGGATTGGCGTTCGCTCCTACGAGCAGTACTTC	CASSSRIGVRSYEQYF
-	-	TRBV11-2	TRBJ1-1	TGTGCCAGCAGCCTAACACAAAACACTGAAGCTTTCTTT	CASSLTQNTEAFF
-	-	TRBV12-5	TRBJ2-1	TGTGCTAGTGGTTACCAAGAGTCCGGGGAGCAGTTCTTC	CASGYQESGEQFF
few	-	TRBV18	TRBJ1-1	TGTGCCAGCTCACCTCTCTCATTATGGGGAACTGAAGCTTTCTTT	CASSPLSLWGTEAFF
-	-	TRBV5-3	TRBJ2-7	TGTGCCAGAAGCTTGATGCCAATCCGGGACGGCCCCTACGAGCAGTACTTC	CARSLMPIRDGPYEQYF